The rows below give T cell receptor beta chains drawn from one sample of a study of blood T cell repertoires in COVID-19. Sequencing used immunoSEQ multiplex PCR; TCRdb keeps in-frame clones, though not all of them. This sample yields about 130,000 clones, of which more than 70% are seen a single time; approximately 4% belongs to the top ten. Sequenced input: peripheral blood. The source is a human donor in a cohort sampled during active COVID-19. Each CDR3 is given with its conserved first and last residue. D genes are given only for firm matches. Rows give clone size only sometimes, using once, few, many, or a class for an expanded clone.

clone size | CDR3 length | J gene | D gene | V gene | CDR3 DNA | CDR3 protein
. | 18 | TRBJ1-3 | TRBD1 | TRBV5-6 | TGTGCCAGCAGCATGGGGACAGGGGGTAGATTTGCTGGAAACACCATATATTTT | CASSMGTGGRFAGNTIYF
. | 18 | TRBJ2-1 | TRBD2 | TRBV11-2 | TGTGCCAGCAGCTTAGTACCCGGTCTAGCGGGTTCCCCCAATGAGCAGTTCTTC | CASSLVPGLAGSPNEQFF
. | 16 | TRBJ1-3 | TRBD1 | TRBV19 | TGTGCCAGTAGTAGTGACAGGGTGGCTGACGGAAACACCATATATTTT | CASSSDRVADGNTIYF
. | 15 | TRBJ2-2 | . | TRBV27 | TGTGCCAGCAGTTTAGTGGGGGCGGAAGCCGGGGAGCTGTTTTTT | CASSLVGAEAGELFF
. | 15 | TRBJ2-6 | . | TRBV3-1/TRBV3-2 | TGTGCCAGCAGCCAAGAACCGAGTGGGGCCAACGTCCTGACTTTC | CASSQEPSGANVLTF
. | 14 | TRBJ2-7 | TRBD2 | TRBV3-1/TRBV3-2 | TGTGCCAGCAGCCGAGGACTAGGGAAGTACGAGCAGTACTTC | CASSRGLGKYEQYF
. | 15 | TRBJ2-2 | . | TRBV19 | TGTGCCAGTAGGAAAGGACAGTTTGGGGCCGGGGAGCTGTTTTTT | CASRKGQFGAGELFF
. | 15 | TRBJ2-2 | TRBD2 | TRBV11-2 | TGTGCCAGCAGCCCTGCGGGAGTCCCCACCGGGGAGCTGTTTTTT | CASSPAGVPTGELFF
. | 13 | TRBJ2-7 | . | TRBV13 | TGTGCCAGCAGGACCGGGACGGGGAGGCGGCAGTACTTC | CASRTGTGRRQYF
. | 13 | TRBJ1-5 | TRBD1 | TRBV6-5 | TGTGCCAGCGAACAGGGGAGCAATCAGCCCCAGCATTTT | CASEQGSNQPQHF
. | 13 | TRBJ1-1 | . | TRBV3-1/TRBV3-2 | TGTGCCAGCAGCCGGGGACAGAACACTGAAGCTTTCTTT | CASSRGQNTEAFF
. | 14 | TRBJ1-2 | TRBD1 | TRBV7-2 | TGTGCCAGCAGCGGTCCGGGACAGGCTACGGGCTACACCTTC | CASSGPGQATGYTF
. | 15 | TRBJ2-1 | TRBD2 | TRBV9 | TGTGCCAGCAGCGCTCTTAGCGGGAGGGATAATGAGCAGTTCTTC | CASSALSGRDNEQFF
. | 15 | TRBJ2-2 | . | TRBV6-5 | TGTGCCAGCAGTCAGGGACACGGTAACACCGGGGAGCTGTTTTTT | CASSQGHGNTGELFF
. | 16 | TRBJ2-1 | . | TRBV7-8 | TGTGCCAGCAGCCCAGGTGAGACACGGTTCCGGAATGAGCAGTTCTTC | CASSPGETRFRNEQFF
once | 16 | TRBJ1-1 | . | TRBV19 | TGTGCCAGTAGTAAGGATCGAACGGGTAGAATCACTGAAGCTTTCTTT | CASSKDRTGRITEAFF
. | 13 | TRBJ1-2 | TRBD1 | TRBV19 | TGTGCCAGTACTCAGACAGGGGTATATGGCTACACCTTC | CASTQTGVYGYTF
. | 13 | TRBJ1-5 | . | TRBV7-2 | TGTGCCAGCAGCTTAGACAGGGCTCAGCCCCAGCATTTT | CASSLDRAQPQHF
. | 16 | TRBJ1-1 | . | TRBV5-5 | TGTGCCAGCAGCTTTCTCGGGGGGCTTAGCCCGAATGAAGCTTTCTTT | CASSFLGGLSPNEAFF
once | 16 | TRBJ2-2 | TRBD2 | TRBV7-9 | TGTGCCAGCAGCCTGCCTAGCGGGGGTTTTACCGGGGAGCTGTTTTTT | CASSLPSGGFTGELFF
once | 13 | TRBJ1-4 | . | TRBV5-4 | TGTGCCAGCAGGACAGACGTTAATGAAAAACTGTTTTTT | CASRTDVNEKLFF
once | 16 | TRBJ2-2 | . | TRBV30 | TGTGCCTGGAGCCTTATGTGGGGGCCGGGCACCGGGGAGCTGTTTTTT | CAWSLMWGPGTGELFF
. | 14 | TRBJ1-6 | . | TRBV3-1/TRBV3-2 | TGTGCCAGTAATCCGGGGGGGGGTCGATCACCCCTCCACTTT | CASNPGGGRSPLHF
. | 13 | TRBJ1-1 | . | TRBV5-6 | TGTGCCAGCAGCCGTCAGGTGAACACTGAAGCTTTCTTT | CASSRQVNTEAFF
. | 11 | TRBJ2-7 | TRBD2 | TRBV11-2 | TGTGCCAGCAGCTCAACTAGCGTGAAGGACTTC | CASSSTSVKDF
few | 14 | TRBJ1-2 | TRBD1 | TRBV5-6 | TGTGCCAGCAGCCACGACAGGGGAAACTATGGCTACACCTTC | CASSHDRGNYGYTF
. | 16 | TRBJ2-1 | . | TRBV24-1 | TGTGCCACCAGTGACCATACAGGGAGCTCCTACAATGAGCAGTTCTTC | CATSDHTGSSYNEQFF
. | 18 | TRBJ2-1 | TRBD2 | TRBV4-3 | TGCGCCAGCAGCCGGAATACCCAGGGACTAGCCCCCCACAATGAGCAGTTCTTC | CASSRNTQGLAPHNEQFF
. | 15 | TRBJ1-5 | . | TRBV27 | TGTGCCAGCAGTTGGGGGCGCGGAGTCAATCAGCCCCAGCATTTT | CASSWGRGVNQPQHF
. | 13 | TRBJ1-4 | TRBD1 | TRBV4-3 | TGCGCCAGCAGCCAAGGGGACAGTGAAAAACTGTTTTTT | CASSQGDSEKLFF
. | 12 | TRBJ1-1 | . | TRBV29-1 | TGCAGCGCCAGACAGACTAACACTGAAGCTTTCTTT | CSARQTNTEAFF
. | 15 | TRBJ2-3 | TRBD1 | TRBV7-9 | TGTGCCAGCAGCTTTGGGGGGACAGGGCCAGATACGCAGTATTTT | CASSFGGTGPDTQYF
. | 13 | TRBJ1-6 | . | TRBV12-3/TRBV12-4 | TGTGCCAGCAGTTTGGGGGCCAATTCACCCCTCCACTTT | CASSLGANSPLHF
few | 11 | TRBJ1-2 | . | TRBV6-5 | TGTGCCAGCTCGGGGGACTATGGCTACACCTTC | CASSGDYGYTF
medium-sized | 13 | TRBJ1-3 | . | TRBV12-3/TRBV12-4 | TGTGCCAGCAACCCCCCGGCTGGAAACACCATATATTTT | CASNPPAGNTIYF
. | 15 | TRBJ1-1 | TRBD1 | TRBV9 | TGTGCCAGCAGCGTAGATGACAGGGGAAACACTGAAGCTTTCTTT | CASSVDDRGNTEAFF
few | 15 | TRBJ1-2 | TRBD1 | TRBV5-1 | TGCGCCAGCAGCTTGGAGACAGGGGGTGACTATGGCTACACCTTC | CASSLETGGDYGYTF
. | 15 | TRBJ1-6 | . | TRBV3-1/TRBV3-2 | TGTGCCAGCAGCCAAGTTTCACAGCCTCTTTGGTCCCTCCACTTT | CASSQVSQPLWSLHF
. | 13 | TRBJ2-5 | . | TRBV25-1 | TGTGCCAGCAGAACAGGGATGGGGGAGACCCAGTACTTC | CASRTGMGETQYF
. | 17 | TRBJ2-3 | TRBD2 | TRBV6-2/TRBV6-3 | TGTGCCAGCAGTTACCCCGGACTAGCGGGAGACTCAGATACGCAGTATTTT | CASSYPGLAGDSDTQYF
. | 15 | TRBJ1-4 | . | TRBV9 | TGTGCCAGCAGCGTAGTGGGACTCCGGGATGAAAAACTGTTTTTT | CASSVVGLRDEKLFF
. | 13 | TRBJ2-1 | . | TRBV4-1 | TGCGCCAGCAGCCAAGATTTTTATGATGAGCAGTTCTTC | CASSQDFYDEQFF
. | 14 | TRBJ2-7 | TRBD1 | TRBV19 | TGTGCCAGTAGTATTTTCCAGGGGGCCTACGAGCAGTACTTC | CASSIFQGAYEQYF
once | 14 | TRBJ2-6 | . | TRBV6-2/TRBV6-3 | TGTGCCAGCACCCCCCGCGCCGGGGCCAACGTCCTGACTTTC | CASTPRAGANVLTF
. | 16 | TRBJ2-3 | . | TRBV7-2 | TGTGCCAGCAGCTTGGGCCGCAGGGCTAGCACAGATACGCAGTATTTT | CASSLGRRASTDTQYF
. | 14 | TRBJ2-7 | . | TRBV7-8 | TGTGCCAGCAGCTTAGTCCGCGGTACCTACGAGCAGTACTTC | CASSLVRGTYEQYF
. | 15 | TRBJ2-2 | TRBD1 | TRBV19 | TGTGCCAGTAGTATCGGGACAGTTAACACCGGGGAGCTGTTTTTT | CASSIGTVNTGELFF
. | 15 | TRBJ2-7 | . | TRBV6-5 | TGTGCCAGCAGCGGTACCGGGACATCGTCCTACGAGCAGTACTTC | CASSGTGTSSYEQYF
. | 17 | TRBJ2-2 | TRBD2 | TRBV5-4 | TGTGCCAGCAGCTTATCTAGCGGGGGGGCCTATCCCGGGGAGCTGTTTTTT | CASSLSSGGAYPGELFF
. | 14 | TRBJ1-2 | . | TRBV7-9 | TGTGCCAGCGAGGGTGGGTGGCCAGGGGTCGGCTACACCTTC | CASEGGWPGVGYTF
. | 14 | TRBJ2-4 | . | TRBV5-4 | TGTGCCAGCAGCCTGTGGACAGTCAAAAACATTCAGTACTTC | CASSLWTVKNIQYF
. | 14 | TRBJ1-2 | . | TRBV5-4 | TGTGCCAGCAGCTTGATTCTCCAGGACAATAGGTACACCTTC | CASSLILQDNRYTF
many | 13 | TRBJ2-5 | TRBD1 | TRBV29-1 | TGCAGCGTTTCGGACAGGTTTCAAGAGACCCAGTACTTC | CSVSDRFQETQYF
. | 12 | TRBJ1-4 | . | TRBV27 | TGTGCCAGTAGCAACACCGGGGGAAAACTGTTTTTT | CASSNTGGKLFF
. | 18 | TRBJ1-2 | TRBD1 | TRBV7-9 | TGTGCCAGCAGCTTAACACAGGGGCACGGAAAAGCTAACTATGGCTACACCTTC | CASSLTQGHGKANYGYTF
. | 16 | TRBJ2-3 | . | TRBV5-1 | TGCGCCAGCAGCACGGGACAACTTAGTTTCACAGATACGCAGTATTTT | CASSTGQLSFTDTQYF
once | 16 | TRBJ2-5 | . | TRBV11-2 | TGTGCCAGCACCACCGATCCTAGCAGACCCCAAGAGACCCAGTACTTC | CASTTDPSRPQETQYF
. | 16 | TRBJ2-4 | TRBD1 | TRBV11-2 | TGTGCCAGCAGCCCCGTCCAGGGGGTTGCCAAAAACATTCAGTACTTC | CASSPVQGVAKNIQYF
. | 15 | TRBJ2-5 | TRBD1 | TRBV3-1/TRBV3-2 | TGTGCCAGCAGCCTCCGGGACAGGGGTGGTGAGACCCAGTACTTC | CASSLRDRGGETQYF